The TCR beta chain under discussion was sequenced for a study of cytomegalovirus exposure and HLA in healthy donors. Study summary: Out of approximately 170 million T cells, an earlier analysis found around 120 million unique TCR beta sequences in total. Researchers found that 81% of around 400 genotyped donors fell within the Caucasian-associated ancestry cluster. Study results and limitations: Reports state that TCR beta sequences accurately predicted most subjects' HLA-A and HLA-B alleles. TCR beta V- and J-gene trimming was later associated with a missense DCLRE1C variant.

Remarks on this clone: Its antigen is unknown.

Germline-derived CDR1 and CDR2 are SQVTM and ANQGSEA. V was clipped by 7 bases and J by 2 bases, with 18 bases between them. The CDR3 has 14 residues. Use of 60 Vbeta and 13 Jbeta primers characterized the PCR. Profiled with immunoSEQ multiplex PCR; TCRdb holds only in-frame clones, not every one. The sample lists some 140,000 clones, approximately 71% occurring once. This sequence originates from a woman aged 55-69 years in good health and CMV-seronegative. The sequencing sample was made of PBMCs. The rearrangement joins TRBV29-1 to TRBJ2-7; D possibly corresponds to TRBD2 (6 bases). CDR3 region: CSAAGHRNTYEQYF. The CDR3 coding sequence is TGCAGCGCTGCGGGGCACAGGAATACCTACGAGCAGTACTTC.